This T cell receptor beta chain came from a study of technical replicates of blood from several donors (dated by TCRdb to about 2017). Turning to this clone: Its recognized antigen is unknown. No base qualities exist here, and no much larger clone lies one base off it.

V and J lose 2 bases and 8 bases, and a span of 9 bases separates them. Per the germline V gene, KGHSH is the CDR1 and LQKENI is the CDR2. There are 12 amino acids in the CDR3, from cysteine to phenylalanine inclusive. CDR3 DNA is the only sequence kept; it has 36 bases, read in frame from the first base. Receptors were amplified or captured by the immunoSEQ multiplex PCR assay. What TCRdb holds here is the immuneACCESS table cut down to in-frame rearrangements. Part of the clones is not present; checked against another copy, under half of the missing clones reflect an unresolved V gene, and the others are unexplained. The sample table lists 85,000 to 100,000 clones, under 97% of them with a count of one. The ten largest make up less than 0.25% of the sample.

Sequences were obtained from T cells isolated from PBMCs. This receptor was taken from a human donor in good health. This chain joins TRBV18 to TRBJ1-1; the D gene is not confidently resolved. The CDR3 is CASSPERSEAFF. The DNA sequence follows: TGTGCCAGCTCACCAGAACGGTCCGAAGCTTTCTTT.